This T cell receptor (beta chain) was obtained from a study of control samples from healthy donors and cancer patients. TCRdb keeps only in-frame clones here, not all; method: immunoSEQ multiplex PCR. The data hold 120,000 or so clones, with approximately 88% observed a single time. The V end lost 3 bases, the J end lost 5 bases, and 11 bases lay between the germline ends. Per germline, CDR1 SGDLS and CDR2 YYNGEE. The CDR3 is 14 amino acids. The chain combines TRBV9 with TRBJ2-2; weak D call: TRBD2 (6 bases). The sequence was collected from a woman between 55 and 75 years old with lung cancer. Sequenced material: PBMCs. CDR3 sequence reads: CASSEAGTTGELFF. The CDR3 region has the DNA TGTGCCAGCAGCGAGGCAGGGACTACCGGGGAGCTGTTTTTT. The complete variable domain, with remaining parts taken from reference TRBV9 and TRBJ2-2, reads DSGVTQTPKHLITATGQRVTLRCSPRSGDLSVYWYQQSLDQGLQFLIQYYNGEERAKGNILERFSAQQFPDLHSELNLSSLELGDSALYFCASSEAGTTGELFFGEGSRLTVL.